This T cell receptor (beta chain) was sequenced during a study of T cell repertoires in cytomegalovirus infection. Overall study: Both recently identified HLA-C-restricted and well-studied HLA-B-restricted CMV epitopes were used in the study. CMV infection plus the matching HLA type was flagged by public TCR beta signatures. Broader study findings: In two of eight donors, the top clonotype was HLA-C-restricted CMV-specific. CMV carriers with the relevant HLA were identified by cumulative public TCR beta family frequency.

TCRdb used MiXCR to reprocess the reads, holding one entry per CDR3 protein. Of 800,000 to 950,000 distinct CDR3 sequences in the sample, about 33% were seen once. Germline V gives CDR1 SGHTA, CDR2 FQGNSA. The CDR3 loop spans 15 amino acids. V was pared by 5 bases and J by 3 bases, with 16 bases between. The table lists this clonotype with many counts. As yet, its antigen is unknown. The V call is TRBV7-2, the J call TRBJ1-1; D may be TRBD1 (5 bases). Sample: cultured CD8+ T cells from PBMCs, taken from culture after CMV antigen stimulation. The clonotype comes from a human donor in good health (CMV status not recorded). Some clones in this sample may be carry-over from other donors' samples. Here the CDR3 DNA reads TGTGCCAGCAGCCCCCGGGACTCGTCGTACACTGAAGCTTTCTTT. Its translation: CASSPRDSSYTEAFF.